Reported below is one T cell receptor (beta chain). TCRdb recomputed calls from the RT-PCR reads with MiXCR, one row per CDR3 protein. The table has more than 550,000 distinct CDR3 sequences, approximately 15% seen once. This CDR3 has 14 amino acids. Per germline, CDR1 DFQATT and CDR2 SNEGSKA (reference sequence). Trimming took 6 bases from V and 0 from J, leaving 14 bases between them. This TCR came from a female donor in good health, serving as a healthy control. The material sequenced was memory CD4+ T cells from blood. The chain links TRBV20-1 to TRBJ1-1; D is unresolved. The CDR3 DNA is TGCAGTGCCCCGAACCCTCATATGAACACTGAAGCTTTCTTT. Protein product: CSAPNPHMNTEAFF.